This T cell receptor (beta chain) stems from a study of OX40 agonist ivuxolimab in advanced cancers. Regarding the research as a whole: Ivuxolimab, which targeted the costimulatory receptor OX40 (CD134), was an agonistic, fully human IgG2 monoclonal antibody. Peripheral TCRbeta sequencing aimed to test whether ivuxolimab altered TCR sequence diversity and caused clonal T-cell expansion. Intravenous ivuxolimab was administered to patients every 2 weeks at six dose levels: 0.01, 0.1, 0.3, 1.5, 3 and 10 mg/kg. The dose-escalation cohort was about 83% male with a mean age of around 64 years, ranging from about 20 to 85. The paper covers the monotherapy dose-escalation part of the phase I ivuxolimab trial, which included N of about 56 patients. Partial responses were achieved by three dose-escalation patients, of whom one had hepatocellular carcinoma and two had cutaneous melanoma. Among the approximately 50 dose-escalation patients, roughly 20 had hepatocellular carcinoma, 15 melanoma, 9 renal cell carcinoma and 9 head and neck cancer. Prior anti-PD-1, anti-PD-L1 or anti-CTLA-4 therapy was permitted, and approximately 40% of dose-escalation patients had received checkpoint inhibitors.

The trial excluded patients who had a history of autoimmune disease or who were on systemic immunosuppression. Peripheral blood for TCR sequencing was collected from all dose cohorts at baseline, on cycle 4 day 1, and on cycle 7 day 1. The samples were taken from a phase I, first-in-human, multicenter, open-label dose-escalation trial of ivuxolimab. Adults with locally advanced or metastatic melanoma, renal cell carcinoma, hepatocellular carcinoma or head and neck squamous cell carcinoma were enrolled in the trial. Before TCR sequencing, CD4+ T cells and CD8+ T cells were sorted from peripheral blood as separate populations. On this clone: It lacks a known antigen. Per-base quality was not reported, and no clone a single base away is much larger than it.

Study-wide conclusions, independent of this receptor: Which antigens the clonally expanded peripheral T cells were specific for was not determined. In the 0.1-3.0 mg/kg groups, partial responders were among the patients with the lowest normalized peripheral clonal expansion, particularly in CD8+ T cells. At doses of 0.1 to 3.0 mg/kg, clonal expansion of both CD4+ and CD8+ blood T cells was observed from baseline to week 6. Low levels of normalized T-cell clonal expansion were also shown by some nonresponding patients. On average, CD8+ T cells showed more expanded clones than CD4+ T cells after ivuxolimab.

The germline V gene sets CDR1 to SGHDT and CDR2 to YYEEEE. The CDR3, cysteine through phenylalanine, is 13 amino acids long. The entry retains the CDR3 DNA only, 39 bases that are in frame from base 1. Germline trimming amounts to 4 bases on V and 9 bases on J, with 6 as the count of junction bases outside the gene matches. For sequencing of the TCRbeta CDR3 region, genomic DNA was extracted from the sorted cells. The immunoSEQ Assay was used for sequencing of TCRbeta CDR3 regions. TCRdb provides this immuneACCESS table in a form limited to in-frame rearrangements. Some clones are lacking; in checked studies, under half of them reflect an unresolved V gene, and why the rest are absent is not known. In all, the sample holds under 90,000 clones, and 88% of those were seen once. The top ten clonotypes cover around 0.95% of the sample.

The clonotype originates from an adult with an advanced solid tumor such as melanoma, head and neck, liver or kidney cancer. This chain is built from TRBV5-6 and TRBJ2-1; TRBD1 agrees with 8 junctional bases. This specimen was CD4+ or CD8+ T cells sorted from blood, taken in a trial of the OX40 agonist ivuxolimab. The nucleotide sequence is TGTGCCAGCAGCCAAGGAACAGGGGGTGAGCAGTTCTTC. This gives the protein CASSQGTGGEQFF. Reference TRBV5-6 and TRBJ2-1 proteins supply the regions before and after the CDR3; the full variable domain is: DAGVTQSPTHLIKTRGQQVTLRCSPKSGHDTVSWYQQALGQGPQFIFQYYEEEERQRGNFPDRFSGHQFPNYSSELNVNALLLGDSALYLCASSQGTGGEQFFGPGTRLTVL.